The text below deals with one TCR beta chain. Only a few counts were recorded for this clonotype. Its target antigen remains unknown. Nothing much larger sits one base from this clone, and base qualities are not available. The data derive from a study of T cells in Graves' hyperthyroidism and ophthalmopathy (dated by TCRdb to between 2017 and 2020). Some background on the complete study: Peripheral blood was sampled at the time of initial diagnosis, prior to any treatment. TCR V-J signatures able to tell the groups apart were searched for in a discovery cohort of some 97 patients, of whom around 42 had Graves' ophthalmopathy and roughly 58 had stable Graves' hyperthyroidism. Whether ophthalmopathy could be predicted prospectively was tested in an independent validation cohort made up of 18 to 20 hyperthyroidism patients plus 17 patients who later progressed to ophthalmopathy. The 75 to 100 discovery patients were divided at random into training and test sets in a 7:3 ratio. The study also compared thyroid tissue and blood T-cell repertoires from roughly six Graves' hyperthyroidism patients. After blood sampling, hyperthyroidism patients were treated with methimazole at a starting dose of 30 mg daily, and ophthalmopathy patients were treated with high-dose intravenous methylprednisolone. TCR Vbeta CDR3 sequencing of 120 to 150 peripheral blood samples (43 ophthalmopathy, 75 hyperthyroidism and around 17 progressor patients) is reported in the paper.

The germline V gene (reference sequence) yields DFQATT for CDR1 and SNEGSKA for CDR2. Trimmed from V: 6 bases; trimmed from J: 8 bases; junction bases lacking a gene match: 13. The CDR3 numbers 14 residues from cysteine through phenylalanine. The kept DNA is CDR3 alone, 42 bases in frame from the first base. In the ophthalmopathy patients, disease was moderately to severely active, with a Clinical Activity Score of 3 or more, a NOSPECS grade of 4 or more, and a duration of less than 3 months. Exclusion was applied to patients with uncontrolled infections, other autoimmune diseases, pregnancy or lactation. Clinical symptoms, serum thyroxine and TRAb, thyroid ultrasound, and orbital computed tomography formed the basis for the diagnoses. Ficoll-Paque density gradient centrifugation was used to isolate PBMCs from about 10 ml of fresh peripheral blood. Total RNA was extracted with Trizol reagent, and quality was checked on an Agilent 2100 Bioanalyzer.

Points the paper makes about the study in general: Most expanded thyroid clonotypes (frequency above 0.001) were also found in blood, which suggests that blood repertoires may mirror thyroid immune responses. Sample size was not statistically predetermined, and blinding of investigators to group allocation was not performed. A model built on a 13 V-J signature distinguished ophthalmopathy from stable hyperthyroidism, reaching about 88% sensitivity and about 81% specificity in cross-validation and 80%/75% in testing. In validation, the model predicted progression to ophthalmopathy with around 71% sensitivity and less than 80% specificity, a median of 6.5 months before onset.

The TCR beta CDR3 regions were amplified from RNA transcripts. For the first round of RT-PCR on the TCR CDR3, the HTBI primer set was used together with the Qiagen OneStep RT-PCR kit. Libraries were constructed in a second round of multiplex PCR, after which size selection and purification were carried out. Sequencing of the libraries was done on an Illumina HiSeq2000 using paired-end 100 bp reads. The original pipeline was this. Raw data were processed with SOAPnuke, discarding reads with adapters, uncalled bases, mean Phred below 15, or no exact constant-primer or identifier match. COPE v1.2.5 was used to merge high-quality paired reads, and clonotypes were defined as unique nucleotide sequences. MiTCR v1.1 was used to align clonotypes to the IMGT TRBV, TRBD and TRBJ reference segments. The analysis included only V-J combinations with a frequency above 0.0001, which together covered approximately 99% of the repertoires. The TCS score was defined as F50 (clonal expansion) divided by E x V (chaos), with BLOSUM62-based TCRdist calculated between CDR3 peptides within each V-J. Welch's t-statistics and random forest reduced 500 to 650 V-J features to 13, which were used in a naive Bayes classifier (R e1071). TCRdb reanalyzed the raw reads on its own, using fastp at Q25 for trimming and MiXCR for clone calling, and kept in-frame beta chains. Each CDR3 protein appears once, grouped with its most common genes and DNA. Clone size and V and J calls follow TCRdb, not the original study. The sample data list 500,000 to 650,000 distinct CDR3 sequences, and more than 12% of these were observed just once. The ten largest clones represent around an eighth of the sample.

The receptor was isolated from a woman aged 45-59 years with Graves' ophthalmopathy. Sequenced sample: blood. This receptor chain uses TRBV20-1 and TRBJ2-1, with 7 middle bases fitting TRBD2. For the CDR3, the sequence is CSAQPLAEFDEQFF. The DNA sequence follows: TGCAGTGCACAGCCCCTAGCGGAGTTCGATGAGCAGTTCTTC.